These 15 T cell receptor beta chains originate from one sample sequenced in a study of blood T cell repertoires in COVID-19. Repertoires were generated with immunoSEQ multiplex PCR, while TCRdb's copy carries only in-frame clones and drops some. Here the sample spans about 20,000 clones, about 91% being singletons. Material for sequencing was peripheral blood. These receptors came from a man aged 70 or older with active COVID-19.

The chain couples TRBV28 to TRBJ2-7, with 8 bases that match TRBD1. Germline trimming cut 4 bases from V and 1 base from J; bases unmatched to any gene: 9. Germline-derived CDR1 and CDR2 are MDHEN and SYDVKM. The CDR3 consists of 16 residues. CDR3 sequence: CASSYPGGQGSYEQYF. In DNA, the CDR3 is TGTGCCAGCAGTTACCCCGGTGGACAGGGATCCTACGAGCAGTACTTC.

The chain has TRBV7-2 and TRBJ2-7; 8 bases fit TRBD2. Germline V lookup: CDR1 SGHTA, CDR2 FQGNSA. The CDR3 length is 17 residues. The J segment lost 0 bases and the V segment lost 5 bases, leaving 12 bases of the junction unmatched. CDR3 sequence reads: CASSPGGGRRDSYEQYF. The CDR3 DNA is TGTGCCAGCAGCCCGGGGGGGGGCAGAAGGGACTCCTACGAGCAGTACTTC. Looking up the rest from reference TRBV7-2 and TRBJ2-7 gives the full variable domain: GAGVSQSPSNKVTEKGKDVELRCDPISGHTALYWYRQSLGQGLEFLIYFQGNSAPDKSGLPSDRFSAERTGGSVSTLTIQRTQQEDSAVYLCASSPGGGRRDSYEQYFGPGTRLTVT.

The chain is built from TRBV18 and TRBJ1-5, with a possible D match to TRBD1 (5 bases). The germline V and J ends were trimmed by 2 bases and 3 bases, with 14 bases remaining between them. The germline CDR1 and CDR2 sequences are KGHSH and LQKENI. The CDR3 loop spans 16 amino acids. Here the CDR3 reads CASSPEVTANNQPQHF. Written as DNA, the CDR3 is TGTGCCAGCTCACCAGAGGTGACAGCAAACAATCAGCCCCAGCATTTT.

The V call is TRBV3-1 (or the pseudogene TRBV3-2), the J call TRBJ2-5; 7 bases agree with TRBD1. Per the germline V gene, CDR1 is LGHDT and CDR2 is YNNKEL (reference sequence). The CDR3 sequence is 12 residues long. With 5 bases clipped from V and 6 bases from J, the junction kept 3 bases outside the gene matches. The CDR3 is CASSKDRQTQYF. CDR3 nucleotide sequence: TGTGCCAGCAGCAAGGACAGGCAGACCCAGTACTTC.

The chain carries TRBV5-4 and TRBJ1-1; D perhaps matches TRBD1 (5 bases). Germline CDR1 reads SGHNT; CDR2 reads YYREEE (reference sequence). Trimming left V 4 bases short and J 4 bases short, with 8 bases between. The CDR3 is made up of 12 amino acids. CDR3: CASSAQGTEAFF. CDR3 bases: TGTGCCAGCAGCGCTCAGGGCACTGAAGCTTTCTTT.

V is TRBV6-5 and J is TRBJ1-2; D is ambiguous. This CDR3 spans 13 amino acids. Trimming took 0 bases from V and 0 from J, leaving 2 bases between them. Germline loops: CDR1 MNHEY, CDR2 SVGAGI. Here the CDR3 DNA reads TGTGCCAGCAGTTACTCTACTAACTATGGCTACACCTTC. Translating it yields CASSYSTNYGYTF.

The rearrangement joins TRBV3-1 (or the pseudogene TRBV3-2) to TRBJ2-7; TRBD1 matches 8 bases. This CDR3 comprises 16 residues. CDR1 LGHDT and CDR2 YNNKEL come from the germline V gene (reference sequence). Trimming at V came to 4 bases and at J to 4 bases, leaving 12 bases not matched to a gene. The CDR3 DNA reads TGTGCCAGCAGCCCTCAAATGGCAGGGGGCCGATACGAGCAGTACTTC. As protein: CASSPQMAGGRYEQYF.

The table lists this clone with a count of one. The gene calls are TRBV19 and TRBJ1-2; a weak D match, TRBD1 (6 bases). The V end lost 5 bases, the J end lost 8 bases, and 12 bases lay between the germline ends. The CDR3 is 12 residues long. CDR1 LNHDA and CDR2 SQIVND come from the germline V gene (reference sequence). CDR3 DNA: TGTGCCAGTAGTTCGGGGGGCCGGGGCTACACCTTC. Its protein is CASSSGGRGYTF. Drawing the rest from reference TRBV19 and TRBJ1-2, the complete variable domain is DGGITQSPKYLFRKEGQNVTLSCEQNLNHDAMYWYRQDPGQGLRLIYYSQIVNDFQKGDIAEGYSVSREKKESFPLTVTSAQKNPTAFYLCASSSGGRGYTFGSGTRLTVV.

The count of this clone is one. The CDR3 DNA reads TGTGCCAGCAGTGAAACCCGGGACAGCTATGGCTACACCTTC. Protein product: CASSETRDSYGYTF. The chain joins TRBV2 to TRBJ1-2, with 7 positions matching TRBD1. CDR1 SNHLY and CDR2 FYNNEI come from the germline V gene. The CDR3 covers 14 residues. J lost 4 bases, V lost 2 bases, and 4 bases had no gene match.

This clone was detected a few times. The J gene is TRBJ2-7, the V gene TRBV5-4, with 7 bases fitting TRBD1. This CDR3 is built from 15 residues. Germline CDR1 reads SGHNT; CDR2 reads YYREEE (reference sequence). Trimming removed 4 bases from V and 1 base from J; junction bases left unmatched: 8. The CDR3 DNA is TGTGCCAGCAGCACCCCCGAGGGGGCGTCCTACGAGCAGTACTTC. Amino acid sequence: CASSTPEGASYEQYF.

Only a few counts were recorded for this clone. This sequence joins TRBV2 and TRBJ2-2; D unresolved. This CDR3 region has 14 residues. The germline V and J ends were trimmed by 6 bases and 1 base, with 9 bases remaining between them. Germline-derived CDR1 and CDR2 are SNHLY and FYNNEI. CDR3: CASRRLENTGELFF. For the CDR3, the DNA is TGTGCCAGCAGGAGACTGGAGAACACCGGGGAGCTGTTTTTT.

The chain links TRBV7-2 to TRBJ1-3; no reliable D call. Trimming took 3 bases from V and 0 from J, leaving 3 bases between them. Per germline, CDR1 SGHTA and CDR2 FQGNSA. This CDR3 spans 13 amino acids. CDR3 loop: CASSFNSGNTIYF. CDR3 DNA sequence: TGTGCCAGCAGCTTTAACTCTGGAAACACCATATATTTT.

This clone was observed a few times. V and J are TRBV7-9 and TRBJ1-6; 7 nucleotides agree with TRBD1. The CDR3 spans 17 residues. CDR1 is SEHNR, CDR2 FQNEAQ, per germline (reference sequence). V gave up 0 bases and J gave up 2 bases; unmatched junction bases: 4. The CDR3 DNA reads TGTGCCAGCAGCTTAGCAGGGACAGTTACCTATAATTCACCCCTCCACTTT. Translated, it gives CASSLAGTVTYNSPLHF. The entire variable domain, with the rest obtained from reference TRBV7-9 and TRBJ1-6, is as follows: DTGVSQNPRHKITKRGQNVTFRCDPISEHNRLYWYRQTLGQGPEFLTYFQNEAQLEKSRLLSDRFSAERPKGSFSTLEIQRTEQGDSAMYLCASSLAGTVTYNSPLHFGNGTRLTVT.

This chain connects TRBV15 to TRBJ1-1; 7 bases fit TRBD1. The CDR3 runs to 15 residues. V lost 1 base to trimming and J lost 5 bases; unmatched junction nucleotides: 7. Germline values: CDR1 LNHNV, CDR2 YYDKDF (reference sequence). DNA of the CDR3: TGTGCCACCAGCAGAGGACCTCGGACAGGTACTGAAGCTTTCTTT. Translation: CATSRGPRTGTEAFF.

The V gene is TRBV27, the J gene TRBJ2-7; D gene ambiguous. Deletions cut 3 bases from V and 3 bases from J, with 9 bases between. There are 13 residues in the CDR3. From germline, CDR1 is MNHEY and CDR2 SMNVEV (reference sequence). This CDR3 reads CASSFGPNYEQYF. The CDR3 region has the DNA TGTGCCAGCAGTTTCGGTCCGAACTACGAGCAGTACTTC.